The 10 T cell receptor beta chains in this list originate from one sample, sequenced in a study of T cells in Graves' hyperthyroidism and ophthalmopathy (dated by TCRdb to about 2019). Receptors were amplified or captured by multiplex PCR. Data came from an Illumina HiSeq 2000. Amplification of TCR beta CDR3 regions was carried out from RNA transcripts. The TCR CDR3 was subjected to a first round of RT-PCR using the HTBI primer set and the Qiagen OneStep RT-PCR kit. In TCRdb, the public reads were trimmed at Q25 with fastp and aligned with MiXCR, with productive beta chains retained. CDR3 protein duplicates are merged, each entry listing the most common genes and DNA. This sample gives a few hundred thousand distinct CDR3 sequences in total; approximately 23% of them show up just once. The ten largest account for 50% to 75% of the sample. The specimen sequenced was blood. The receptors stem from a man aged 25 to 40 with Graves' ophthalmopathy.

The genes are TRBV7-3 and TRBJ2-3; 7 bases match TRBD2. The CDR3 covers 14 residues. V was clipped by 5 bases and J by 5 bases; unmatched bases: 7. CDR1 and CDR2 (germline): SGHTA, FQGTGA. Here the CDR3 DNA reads TGTGCCAGCAGCCCGTCCGGACTAGGAGATACGCAGTATTTT. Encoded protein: CASSPSGLGDTQYF.

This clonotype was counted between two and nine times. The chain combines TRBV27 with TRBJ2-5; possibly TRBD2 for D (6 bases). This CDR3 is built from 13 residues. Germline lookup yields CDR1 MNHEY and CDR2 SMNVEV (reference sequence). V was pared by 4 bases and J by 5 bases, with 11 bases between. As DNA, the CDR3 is TGTGCCAGCAGTTGGGGGGTATATGAGACCCAGTACTTC. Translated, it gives CASSWGVYETQYF.

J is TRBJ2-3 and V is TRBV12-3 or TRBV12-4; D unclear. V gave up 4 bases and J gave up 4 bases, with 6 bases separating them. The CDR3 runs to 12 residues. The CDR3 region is CASSSRADTQYF. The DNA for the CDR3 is TGTGCCAGCAGTTCTAGGGCAGATACGCAGTATTTT.

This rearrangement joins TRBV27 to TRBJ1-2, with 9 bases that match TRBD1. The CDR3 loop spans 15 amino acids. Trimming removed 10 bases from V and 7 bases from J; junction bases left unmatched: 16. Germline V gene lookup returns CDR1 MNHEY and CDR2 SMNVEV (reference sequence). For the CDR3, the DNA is TGTGCCACCTTAGGAAAGGGACAGGGATGGCTTGGCTACACCTTC. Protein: CATLGKGQGWLGYTF.

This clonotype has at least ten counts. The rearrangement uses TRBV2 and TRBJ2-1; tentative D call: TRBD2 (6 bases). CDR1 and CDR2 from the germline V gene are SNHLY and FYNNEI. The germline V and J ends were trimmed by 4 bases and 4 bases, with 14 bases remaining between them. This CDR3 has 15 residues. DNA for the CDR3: TGTGCCAGCAGTGGTACCGGGACTTCGTACAATGAGCAGTTCTTC. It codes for CASSGTGTSYNEQFF.

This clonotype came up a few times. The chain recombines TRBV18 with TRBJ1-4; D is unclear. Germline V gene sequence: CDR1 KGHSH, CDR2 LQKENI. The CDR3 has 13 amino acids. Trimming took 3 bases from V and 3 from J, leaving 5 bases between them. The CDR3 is CASSPAANEKLFF. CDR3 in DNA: TGTGCCAGCTCACCGGCGGCTAATGAAAAACTGTTTTTT.

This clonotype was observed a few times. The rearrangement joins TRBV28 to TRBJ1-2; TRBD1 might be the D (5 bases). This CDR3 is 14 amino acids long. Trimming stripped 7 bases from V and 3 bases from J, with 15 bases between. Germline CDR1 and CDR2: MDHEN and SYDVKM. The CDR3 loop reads CASTLGEGYYGYTF. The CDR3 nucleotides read TGTGCCAGCACCCTAGGGGAGGGGTACTATGGCTACACCTTC.

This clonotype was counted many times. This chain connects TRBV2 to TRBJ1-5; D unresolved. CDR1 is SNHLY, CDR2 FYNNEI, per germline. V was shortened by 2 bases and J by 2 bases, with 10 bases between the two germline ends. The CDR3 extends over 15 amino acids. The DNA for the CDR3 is TGTGCCAGCAGTGAAAGAGGGCTCGGCAATCAGCCCCAGCATTTT. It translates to CASSERGLGNQPQHF. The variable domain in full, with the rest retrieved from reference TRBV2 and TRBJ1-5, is EPEVTQTPSHQVTQMGQEVILRCVPISNHLYFYWYRQILGQKVEFLVSFYNNEISEKSEIFDDQFSVERPDGSNFTLKIRSTKLEDSAMYFCASSERGLGNQPQHFGDGTRLSIL.

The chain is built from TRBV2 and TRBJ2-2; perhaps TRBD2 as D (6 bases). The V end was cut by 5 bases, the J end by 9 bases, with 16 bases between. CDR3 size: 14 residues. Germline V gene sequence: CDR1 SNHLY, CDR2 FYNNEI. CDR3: CASSRTGRNRELFF. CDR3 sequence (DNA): TGTGCCAGCAGTCGGACTGGGAGGAACCGGGAGCTGTTTTTT.

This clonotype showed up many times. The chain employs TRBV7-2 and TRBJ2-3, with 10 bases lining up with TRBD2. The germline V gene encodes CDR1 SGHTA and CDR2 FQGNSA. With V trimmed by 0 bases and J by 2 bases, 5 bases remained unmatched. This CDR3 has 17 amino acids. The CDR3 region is CASSLARLAGVTDTQYF. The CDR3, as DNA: TGTGCCAGCAGCTTAGCGCGGCTAGCGGGGGTCACAGATACGCAGTATTTT.